A selection of T cell receptor beta chains follows, all from one sample in a study of OX40 agonist ivuxolimab in advanced cancers. Some clones are missing from TCRdb's copy, which holds only in-frame ones; the method was immunoSEQ multiplex PCR. This sample yields 50,000 to 65,000 clones, of which roughly 77% are seen a single time; approximately 0.7% belongs to the top ten. Sample: CD4+ or CD8+ T cells sorted from blood, taken in a trial of the OX40 agonist ivuxolimab. The source is an adult with an advanced solid tumor such as melanoma, head and neck, liver or kidney cancer. Each CDR3 is given with its conserved first and last residue. D genes are given only for firm matches. Only some rows state a clone size, as once, few, many or a class for expanded clones.

j_call: TRBJ1-2
clone_size: -
d_call: -
v_call: TRBV19
cdr3_aa: CASRETDNYGYTF
cdr3_nt: TGTGCCAGTAGGGAGACAGATAACTATGGCTACACCTTC

j_call: TRBJ2-7
clone_size: few
d_call: TRBD2
v_call: TRBV25-1
cdr3_aa: CASSLSGGAGYEQYF
cdr3_nt: TGTGCCAGCAGTCTAAGCGGGGGGGCGGGATACGAGCAGTACTTC

j_call: TRBJ1-2
clone_size: few
d_call: -
v_call: TRBV5-1
cdr3_aa: CASSLEGSYYGYTF
cdr3_nt: TGCGCCAGCAGCTTGGAAGGCAGCTACTATGGCTACACCTTC

j_call: TRBJ1-1
clone_size: -
d_call: -
v_call: TRBV4-2
cdr3_aa: CASSPPLRWTEAFF
cdr3_nt: TGTGCCAGCAGCCCGCCACTACGATGGACTGAAGCTTTCTTT

j_call: TRBJ1-2
clone_size: -
d_call: -
v_call: TRBV7-9
cdr3_aa: CATKENYGYTF
cdr3_nt: TGTGCCACCAAGGAAAACTATGGCTACACCTTC

j_call: TRBJ2-7
clone_size: -
d_call: -
v_call: TRBV9
cdr3_aa: CASSVSSGKSEQYF
cdr3_nt: TGTGCCAGCAGCGTAAGTTCAGGGAAAAGCGAGCAGTACTTC

j_call: TRBJ1-2
clone_size: -
d_call: TRBD1
v_call: TRBV6-6
cdr3_aa: CASSWRQGYGYTF
cdr3_nt: TGTGCCAGCAGTTGGAGACAGGGCTATGGCTACACCTTC

j_call: TRBJ1-3
clone_size: -
d_call: -
v_call: TRBV28
cdr3_aa: CASSPGGDRNTIYF
cdr3_nt: TGTGCCAGCAGTCCCGGGGGGGACAGAAACACCATATATTTT

j_call: TRBJ2-2
clone_size: -
d_call: -
v_call: TRBV9
cdr3_aa: CASSVQTNTGELFF
cdr3_nt: TGTGCCAGCAGCGTACAGACGAACACCGGGGAGCTGTTTTTT

j_call: TRBJ1-1
clone_size: -
d_call: -
v_call: TRBV11-3
cdr3_aa: CASSLVGATEAFF
cdr3_nt: TGTGCCAGCAGCTTAGTTGGGGCCACTGAAGCTTTCTTT

j_call: TRBJ2-7
clone_size: -
d_call: TRBD1
v_call: TRBV5-1
cdr3_aa: CASRLGQGGAYEQYF
cdr3_nt: TGCGCCAGCAGATTGGGACAGGGGGGAGCCTACGAGCAGTACTTC

j_call: TRBJ2-5
clone_size: -
d_call: -
v_call: TRBV11-2
cdr3_aa: CASSSGWETQYF
cdr3_nt: TGTGCCAGCAGCTCCGGTTGGGAGACCCAGTACTTC

j_call: TRBJ1-5
clone_size: -
d_call: -
v_call: TRBV5-4
cdr3_aa: CASSLFSASNQPQHF
cdr3_nt: TGTGCCAGCAGCTTGTTTTCGGCCAGCAATCAGCCCCAGCATTTT

j_call: TRBJ2-7
clone_size: few
d_call: TRBD1
v_call: TRBV19
cdr3_aa: CASSIRVTGAYEQYF
cdr3_nt: TGTGCCAGTAGTATAAGGGTGACAGGGGCCTACGAGCAGTACTTC

j_call: TRBJ2-3
clone_size: -
d_call: -
v_call: TRBV9
cdr3_aa: CASSVTGDGDTQYF
cdr3_nt: TGTGCCAGCAGCGTAACTGGGGACGGAGATACGCAGTATTTT

j_call: TRBJ2-6
clone_size: few
d_call: -
v_call: TRBV18
cdr3_aa: CASSPEQGFQPSSGANVLTF
cdr3_nt: TGTGCCAGCTCACCGGAGCAGGGATTCCAACCCTCCTCTGGGGCCAACGTCCTGACTTTC

j_call: TRBJ1-5
clone_size: few
d_call: -
v_call: TRBV7-9
cdr3_aa: CASSPIDQPQHF
cdr3_nt: TGTGCCAGCAGCCCTATCGATCAGCCCCAGCATTTT

j_call: TRBJ2-7
clone_size: -
d_call: -
v_call: TRBV6-5
cdr3_aa: CASSYSPDSYEQYF
cdr3_nt: TGTGCCAGCAGTTACTCCCCGGACTCCTACGAGCAGTACTTC

j_call: TRBJ2-7
clone_size: few
d_call: -
v_call: TRBV11-2
cdr3_aa: CASSLVRTEQYF
cdr3_nt: TGTGCCAGCAGCTTAGTAAGAACCGAGCAGTACTTC

j_call: TRBJ2-1
clone_size: once
d_call: TRBD1
v_call: TRBV6-6
cdr3_aa: CASRPPGQGSFNEQFF
cdr3_nt: TGTGCCAGCAGACCCCCGGGACAGGGTTCGTTCAATGAGCAGTTCTTC

j_call: TRBJ1-1
clone_size: -
d_call: -
v_call: TRBV5-1
cdr3_aa: CASSLDRVTNTEAFF
cdr3_nt: TGCGCCAGCAGCTTGGACCGGGTGACGAACACTGAAGCTTTCTTT

j_call: TRBJ2-2
clone_size: -
d_call: -
v_call: TRBV14
cdr3_aa: CASSQAGRNTGELFF
cdr3_nt: TGTGCCAGCAGCCAAGCTGGGCGGAACACCGGGGAGCTGTTTTTT

j_call: TRBJ1-4
clone_size: -
d_call: TRBD1
v_call: TRBV4-2
cdr3_aa: CASSQGGQFQGNEKLFF
cdr3_nt: TGTGCCAGCAGCCAAGGGGGACAGTTCCAGGGAAATGAAAAACTGTTTTTT

j_call: TRBJ1-6
clone_size: -
d_call: -
v_call: TRBV6-6
cdr3_aa: CASSYSQNSPLHF
cdr3_nt: TGTGCCAGCAGTTATTCTCAGAATTCGCCCCTCCACTTT